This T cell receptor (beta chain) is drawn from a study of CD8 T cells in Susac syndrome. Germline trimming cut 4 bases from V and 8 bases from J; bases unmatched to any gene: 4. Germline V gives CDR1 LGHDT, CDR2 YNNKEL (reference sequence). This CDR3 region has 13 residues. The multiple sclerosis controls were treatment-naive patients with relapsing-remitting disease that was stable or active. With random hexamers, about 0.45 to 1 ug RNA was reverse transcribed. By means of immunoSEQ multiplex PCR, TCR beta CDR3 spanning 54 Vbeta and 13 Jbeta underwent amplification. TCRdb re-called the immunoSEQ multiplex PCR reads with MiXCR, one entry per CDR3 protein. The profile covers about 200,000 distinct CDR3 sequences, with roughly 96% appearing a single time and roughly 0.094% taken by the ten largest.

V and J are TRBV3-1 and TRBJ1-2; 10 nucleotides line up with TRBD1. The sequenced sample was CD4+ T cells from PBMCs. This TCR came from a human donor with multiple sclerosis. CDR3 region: CASSPGQGIGYTF. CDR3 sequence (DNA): TGTGCCAGCAGCCCGGGACAGGGGATCGGCTACACCTTC.